The entry below gives a single T cell receptor beta chain sequence along with its context. As yet, its antigen is unknown. This entry comes from a study of T cells in Graves' hyperthyroidism and ophthalmopathy. Study observations and caveats: Most expanded thyroid clonotypes above 0.001 also appeared in blood.

Amplified TCR beta CDR3 regions derived from RNA transcripts. The HTBI primer set was used in a first-round RT-PCR of the TCR CDR3. TCRdb reprocessed the multiplex PCR reads via MiXCR and lists one record per CDR3 protein. The sample comprises 550,000 to 650,000 distinct CDR3 sequences, approximately 14% of which are singletons, and approximately 15% rests with the top ten. These patients, aged 18 to 65, had recently diagnosed hyperthyroidism lasting under 2 months. Patients having uncontrolled infection, another autoimmune disease, pregnancy or lactation were not included. The study based diagnoses on clinical symptoms, serum thyroxine and TRAb, thyroid ultrasound and orbital computed tomography. Sequenced material: blood. The clonotype comes from a woman aged 35 to 49 with Graves' hyperthyroidism.

The CDR3 region has the DNA TGTGCCACCAGCAGAGGTCGCATGGGCCTTATTAATGAAAAACTGTTTTTT. This gives the protein CATSRGRMGLINEKLFF. The rearrangement links TRBV15 to TRBJ1-4; no firm D call. Germline V gene lookup returns CDR1 LNHNV and CDR2 YYDKDF (reference sequence). The CDR3 is 17 amino acids. V was clipped by 1 base and J by 4 bases, with 16 bases between them.